The 24 T cell receptor beta chains below all came from one sample that was sequenced in a study of T cells in Graves' hyperthyroidism and ophthalmopathy (dated by TCRdb to between 2018 and 2021). Libraries came from multiplex PCR. Data came from an Illumina HiSeq 2000. The TCR beta CDR3 regions were amplified from the RNA transcripts. The first round of RT-PCR for the TCR CDR3 was performed with the HTBI primer set and the Qiagen OneStep RT-PCR kit. TCRdb trimmed public reads at Q25 via fastp, called clones via MiXCR and kept in-frame beta chains. Rows merge per CDR3 protein into single entries with the most common DNA and genes. The sample includes about 620,000 distinct CDR3 sequences, with about 17% observed a single time. The ten largest clones add up to 3.8% of the sample. Sequenced input: blood. The receptors stem from a woman aged 25 to 39 with Graves' hyperthyroidism.

This clonotype was seen many times. This sequence joins TRBV20-1 and TRBJ2-1; 9 bases are a match to TRBD1. The CDR3 has 16 amino acids. Germline V CDR1 and CDR2: DFQATT, SNEGSKA (reference sequence). With V trimmed by 0 bases and J by 6 bases, 9 bases remained unmatched. The CDR3 region is CSARDPRTGVLNEQFF. The CDR3 coding sequence is TGCAGTGCTAGAGATCCACGGACAGGGGTTCTCAATGAGCAGTTCTTC.

The table lists this clonotype with many counts. The J gene is TRBJ2-4, the V gene TRBV3-1; D unclear. V was pared by 1 base and J by 7 bases, with 14 bases between. The CDR3 is 15 amino acids. CDR1 is LGHDT and CDR2 is YNNKEL in the germline V gene (reference sequence). The CDR3 is CASSQVAVGRNIQYF. CDR3 DNA: TGTGCCAGCAGCCAAGTTGCGGTGGGAAGGAACATTCAGTACTTC.

In this sample, this clonotype turned up many times. This chain connects TRBV6-2 or TRBV6-3 to TRBJ2-7; D uncertain. The CDR3 is 13 residues long. Deletions cut 7 bases from V and 5 bases from J, with 15 bases between. Per the germline V gene, CDR1 is MNHEY and CDR2 is SVGEGT. The CDR3: CASTPSSVHEQYF. The CDR3 DNA follows: TGTGCCAGCACCCCCTCGAGTGTCCACGAGCAGTACTTC.

Concerning this clonotype: A much larger clone differs by one base, so this may be a read error. The chain couples TRBV28 to TRBJ2-3, with D hard to call. Germline CDR1 reads MDHEN; CDR2 reads SYDVKM. This CDR3 is 13 amino acids long. The CDR3 DNA is TGTGCCAGCAGTATGGACGGCACAGATACGCAGTGTTTT. Protein: CASSMDGTDTQCF.

Concerning this clonotype: A read error may be the cause here, since a much bigger clone is one base away. The chain joins TRBV30 to TRBJ1-2; D unresolved. This CDR3 is 13 amino acids long. Per the germline V gene, CDR1 is GTSNPN and CDR2 is SVGIG (reference sequence). V gave up 2 bases and J gave up 7 bases, with 14 bases separating them. The CDR3 DNA reads TGTGCCTGGAGTCGTAACTTGGCCTGTGGCTACACCTTC. Translating it yields CAWSRNLACGYTF.

This clonotype has only a few counts. The V and J genes are TRBV5-1 and TRBJ1-6; D not resolved. The V and J ends lost 4 bases and 8 bases respectively, with 13 bases between them. Per the germline V gene, CDR1 is SGHRS and CDR2 is YFSETQ. This CDR3 comprises 14 residues. CDR3 DNA: TGCGCCAGCAGCCCCCAGGACGGTGATTCACCCCTCCACTTT. Translation: CASSPQDGDSPLHF.

This clonotype was detected many times. J is TRBJ1-5 and V is TRBV28, with a weak D call TRBD1 (5 bases). The V gene lost 2 bases and the J gene lost 10 bases, with 12 bases spanning the gap. CDR1 is MDHEN and CDR2 is SYDVKM in the germline V gene. The CDR3 runs to 13 residues. The CDR3 nucleotides read TGTGCCAGCAGTTTACGGGGCATTAAACCCCAGCATTTT. Protein: CASSLRGIKPQHF.

Many counts were recorded for this clonotype. CDR3 DNA sequence: TGCAGTGCAAGCCCCCCGGGCCTGGCTGGCGAGCAGTACTTC. Translating it yields CSASPPGLAGEQYF. The V and J genes are TRBV20-1 and TRBJ2-7; no clear D gene. V was clipped by 6 bases and J by 6 bases, with 21 bases between them. In germline, CDR1 is DFQATT, CDR2 SNEGSKA (reference sequence). The CDR3 runs 14 residues.

In this sample, this clonotype turned up many times. V gene TRBV2 combines with J gene TRBJ2-1, with 11 bases lining up with TRBD2. Trimming removed 4 bases from V and 6 bases from J; junction bases left unmatched: 5. This CDR3 has 15 amino acids. Germline V CDR1 and CDR2: SNHLY, FYNNEI. CDR3 amino acids: CASSGLAGKGNEQFF. The CDR3, as DNA: TGTGCCAGCAGTGGACTAGCGGGGAAGGGCAATGAGCAGTTCTTC.

This clonotype showed up just a few times. This chain connects TRBV15 to TRBJ2-1; 9 bases are a match to TRBD2. V shed 2 bases and J 8 bases; nucleotides not matched to a gene: 16. This CDR3 is built from 18 residues. Germline lookup yields CDR1 LNHNV and CDR2 YYDKDF (reference sequence). CDR3 nucleotides: TGTGCCACCAGCAGAACCAAGGCGGGACTAGCAATATGGCATGAGCAGTTCTTC. Protein product: CATSRTKAGLAIWHEQFF.

The table lists this clonotype with a few counts. The chain employs TRBV14 and TRBJ2-1, with D hard to call. CDR3 size: 17 residues. Germline CDR1 reads SGHDN; CDR2 reads FVKESK. V was pared by 4 bases and J by 4 bases, with 20 bases between. The DNA of the CDR3 is TGTGCCAGCAGCCCCTCGGACGCCGCAGGACGATACAATGAGCAGTTCTTC. It specifies CASSPSDAAGRYNEQFF. The full variable domain, rest sourced from reference TRBV14 and TRBJ2-1, is EAGVTQFPSHSVIEKGQTVTLRCDPISGHDNLYWYRRVMGKEIKFLLHFVKESKQDESGMPNNRFLAERTGGTYSTLKVQPAELEDSGVYFCASSPSDAAGRYNEQFFGPGTRLTVL.

This clonotype was seen repeatedly, ten times or more. The chain couples TRBV7-2 to TRBJ2-3, with D perhaps TRBD2 (5 bases). The germline V gene encodes CDR1 SGHTA and CDR2 FQGNSA. The CDR3 has 13 amino acids. V lost 4 bases to trimming and J lost 3 bases, with 8 bases between them. DNA for the CDR3: TGTGCCAGCAGCTCGCTAGCAACAGATACGCAGTATTTT. Residues: CASSSLATDTQYF.

This clonotype was counted at least ten times. The V call is TRBV7-9, the J call TRBJ2-1; the D is unclear. The CDR3 extends over 13 amino acids. Trimming shortened V by 1 base and J by 9 bases, and 10 bases separated the two germline ends. Germline lookup yields CDR1 SEHNR and CDR2 FQNEAQ (reference sequence). The CDR3 spells CASSLEAVTEQFF. As DNA, the CDR3 is TGTGCCAGCAGCTTAGAGGCCGTTACTGAGCAGTTCTTC.

This clonotype was counted ten times or more. The V and J genes are TRBV6-1 and TRBJ2-7; the D is unclear. This CDR3 spans 13 amino acids. CDR1 is MNHNS and CDR2 is SASEGT in the germline V gene. The CDR3 DNA reads TGTACTTCAAAAAACACAGCCGGCTACGAGCAGTACTTC. The encoded protein is CTSKNTAGYEQYF.

In its sample, this clonotype was seen a few times. V is TRBV5-1 and J is TRBJ2-3; tentatively, D is TRBD2 (6 bases). Trimming took 5 bases from V and 1 from J, leaving 11 bases between them. Germline loops: CDR1 SGHRS, CDR2 YFSETQ. This CDR3 is 14 amino acids long. The CDR3 loop is CASRPPSGTDTQYF. CDR3 nucleotides: TGCGCCAGCAGACCCCCTAGCGGCACAGATACGCAGTATTTT.

This clonotype was picked up many times. The chain employs TRBV20-1 and TRBJ1-2; 7 bases are a match to TRBD1. The germline V gene has CDR1 DFQATT and CDR2 SNEGSKA (reference sequence). This CDR3 spans 13 amino acids. With V trimmed by 7 bases and J by 3 bases, 8 bases remained unmatched. The CDR3 DNA reads TGCAGTGTTACAGACAGGGTGGACTATGGCTACACCTTC. Its translation is CSVTDRVDYGYTF.

This clonotype was seen at least ten times. CDR3 sequence reads: CASSETGLDTDTQYF. For the CDR3, the DNA is TGTGCCAGCAGTGAGACGGGACTCGACACAGATACGCAGTATTTT. V is TRBV6-1 and J is TRBJ2-3, with D possibly matching TRBD2 (6 bases). Trimming cost V 3 bases and J 2 bases, with 12 bases left between them. Germline V gives CDR1 MNHNS, CDR2 SASEGT. The CDR3 has 15 amino acids.

Many counts were recorded for this clonotype. The V gene is TRBV7-2, the J gene TRBJ1-6, with a weak D call TRBD1 (5 bases). V lost 2 bases, J lost 9 bases, and 11 bases lay in between. The CDR3 consists of 14 residues. In germline, CDR1 is SGHTA, CDR2 FQGNSA. The CDR3 protein is CASSLIRGGSPLHF. The CDR3, as DNA: TGTGCCAGCAGCTTAATCCGGGGGGGTTCACCCCTCCACTTT.

This clonotype was counted at least ten times. The V and J genes are TRBV27 and TRBJ2-5; D remains unclear. Trimming shortened V by 2 bases and J by 4 bases, and 8 bases separated the two germline ends. Germline values: CDR1 MNHEY, CDR2 SMNVEV (reference sequence). The CDR3 consists of 13 residues. The CDR3 DNA reads as TGTGCCAGCAGTTTAGGATGGGGAGAGACCCAGTACTTC. The encoded protein is CASSLGWGETQYF.

At least ten counts were recorded for this clonotype. The genes are TRBV28 and TRBJ2-1, with TRBD1 as a possible D gene (5 bases). Germline V gene data show CDR1 as MDHEN and CDR2 as SYDVKM. CDR3 size: 13 residues. Trimming removed 8 bases from V and 3 bases from J, with 11 bases in between. The chain's CDR3 is CASLAGNYNEQFF. CDR3 in DNA: TGTGCCAGCCTGGCAGGGAACTACAATGAGCAGTTCTTC.

The sample holds a few counts of this clonotype. The genes are TRBV28 and TRBJ1-1; D possibly corresponds to TRBD1 (6 bases). Deletions cut 3 bases from V and 5 bases from J, with 13 bases between. CDR1 is MDHEN and CDR2 is SYDVKM in the germline V gene. The CDR3 runs 14 residues. CDR3 coding DNA: TGTGCCAGCAGTTTTCGGGGGGCTAGGACTGAAGCTTTCTTT. This gives the protein CASSFRGARTEAFF.

The V gene is TRBV20-1, the J gene TRBJ1-1, with D possibly being TRBD1 (5 bases). The germline gives CDR1 DFQATT, CDR2 SNEGSKA (reference sequence). This CDR3 has 13 residues. V lost 0 bases, J lost 11 bases, and 16 bases lay in between. Here the CDR3 reads CSARDRGFFDAFF. CDR3 DNA: TGCAGTGCTAGAGATAGGGGCTTCTTCGACGCTTTCTTT.

This clonotype was seen a few times. This rearrangement joins TRBV20-1 to TRBJ2-1; TRBD2 aligns across 11 bases. J lost 10 bases, V lost 2 bases, and 10 bases had no gene match. CDR1 is DFQATT, CDR2 SNEGSKA, per germline (reference sequence). The CDR3 loop spans 15 amino acids. CDR3 amino acids: CSARRNSGRAREQFF. The CDR3 coding sequence is TGCAGTGCTAGACGGAATAGCGGGAGGGCCAGGGAGCAGTTCTTC.

This clonotype was observed at least ten times. V and J are TRBV6-2 or TRBV6-3 and TRBJ2-7, with D uncertain. The CDR3 has 13 amino acids. Per the germline V gene, CDR1 is MNHEY and CDR2 is SVGEGT. Trimming shortened V by 5 bases and J by 6 bases, and 14 bases separated the two germline ends. CDR3 in amino acids: CASSPPVTREQYF. The DNA of the CDR3 is TGTGCCAGCAGTCCCCCCGTTACCCGCGAGCAGTACTTC.